The clone carrying this T cell receptor (delta chain) has more than one count but fewer than ten. A read error is likely here: a far larger clone is one base away. The identical CDR3 is also encoded by other nucleotide sequences in the sample. TCRdb re-called the multiplex PCR reads with CATT. In the table there are more than 70,000 delta-chain clones, approximately 0.96% of which are singletons. The entry originates in a study of γδ T cells in repeated Plasmodium falciparum infection. The overall study: Samples were taken at baseline, before some infections, and 21 days after each. Malian samples came from no-transmission periods or across acute febrile malaria episodes.

This TCR came from a pool of human donors (malaria-infected and uninfected, not separated). Sequencing was carried out using gamma-delta T cells from blood.

CDR3 loop: CALGEFSPAHRGFRFTDKLIF. The CDR3 DNA is TGTGCTCTTGGGGAATTCAGCCCAGCACACCGGGGATTCAGATTCACCGATAAACTCATCTTT. The chain couples TRDV1 to TRDJ1; perhaps TRDD3 as D (6 bases). Per germline, CDR1 TSWWSYY and CDR2 QGS. V gave up 2 bases and J gave up 1 base, with 29 bases separating them. The CDR3 contains 21 residues.